This note documents a single TCR beta chain sequence. Its antigen is not identified. Data came from immunoSEQ multiplex PCR; TCRdb stores just in-frame clones and leaves some out. The table has about 1.5 million clones, roughly 96% seen once; the top ten hold approximately 1%. The data belong to a study of shared clonotypes between healthy human individuals. CDR3 length: 14 residues. With 4 bases clipped from V and 0 bases from J, the junction kept 3 bases outside the gene matches. Germline V gene sequence: CDR1 SGHRS, CDR2 YFSETQ. Free of recent acute infections or vaccinations, the donors were healthy HIV-negative adults. Whole-study results and caveats: Apart from blood, nothing was sampled; tissue repertoires likely differ.

The sample taken for sequencing was naive CD4+ T cells sorted from blood. The subset denotes: CD45RA+ positively selected. The receptor was isolated from a man aged 30 to 39 in good health. This sequence joins TRBV5-1 and TRBJ1-1; the match to TRBD1 covers 7 bases. In DNA form, the CDR3 reads TGCGCCAGCAGCCAGACAGGGATGAACACTGAAGCTTTCTTT. As protein: CASSQTGMNTEAFF.